The next 21 T cell receptor beta chains were all read from a single sample in a study of cytomegalovirus exposure and HLA in healthy donors. The PCR used 60 Vbeta and 13 Jbeta primers. Libraries were prepared by immunoSEQ multiplex PCR; TCRdb keeps only in-frame clonotypes and omits some of them. The sample lists some 150,000 clones; approximately 59% were seen once. Sequenced: PBMCs. Every receptor here comes from a man between 40 and 49 years old in good health and CMV-seronegative.

The V and J genes are TRBV10-3 and TRBJ2-2; D is perhaps TRBD2 (5 bases). CDR1 ENHRY and CDR2 SYGVKD come from the germline V gene. Deletions cut 2 bases from V and 1 base from J, with 11 bases between. The CDR3 has 16 residues. The CDR3 sequence is CAISEGGRKNTGELFF. CDR3 DNA sequence: TGTGCCATCAGTGAGGGAGGTAGGAAGAACACCGGGGAGCTGTTTTTT.

This rearrangement joins TRBV7-9 to TRBJ2-5, with D maybe TRBD1 (6 bases). Germline lookup yields CDR1 SEHNR and CDR2 FQNEAQ (reference sequence). Trimming pared 4 bases from V and 2 bases from J, leaving 14 bases between. The CDR3 covers 15 residues. Written as DNA, the CDR3 is TGTGCCAGCAGCTCAACGGGACAACCACAAGAGACCCAGTACTTC. Encoded protein: CASSSTGQPQETQYF.

This chain uses TRBV4-1 with TRBJ1-5, with 7 bases fitting TRBD1. The trim removed 3 bases at V and 4 bases at J, leaving 9 bases unmatched. The CDR3 covers 16 residues. Germline V gene lookup returns CDR1 MGHRA and CDR2 YSYEKL. CDR3 nucleotides: TGCGCCAGCAGCCAGGGCCAGGGGGTGCGGAATCAGCCCCAGCATTTT. Translated, it gives CASSQGQGVRNQPQHF.

This clone came up a few times. This chain joins TRBV6-4 and TRBJ2-1; no clear D. The germline CDR1 and CDR2 sequences are MRHNA and SNTAGT. The V gene lost 3 bases and the J gene lost 5 bases, with 11 bases spanning the gap. The CDR3 covers 14 residues. CDR3 bases: TGTGCCAGCAGTGAGGAACTAATGGACAATGAGCAGTTCTTC. Amino acids: CASSEELMDNEQFF.

V usage is TRBV30 and J usage is TRBJ2-7, with D perhaps TRBD2 (7 bases). Germline V CDR1 and CDR2: GTSNPN, SVGIG (reference sequence). This CDR3 spans 12 amino acids. Deletions cut 4 bases from V and 12 bases from J, with 19 bases between. CDR3 amino acids: CAWIVVGGRPYF. For the CDR3, the DNA is TGTGCCTGGATCGTGGTCGGGGGGCGGCCGTACTTC.

The gene calls are TRBV4-3 and TRBJ2-3; D is perhaps TRBD2 (5 bases). Trimming cost V 2 bases and J 8 bases, with 14 bases left between them. This CDR3 region has 14 residues. CDR1 is LGHNA and CDR2 is YSLEER in the germline V gene. For the CDR3, the DNA is TGCGCCAGCAGCCAACAATCGGACTCCTCTACGCAGTATTTT. It encodes CASSQQSDSSTQYF.

The genes are TRBV15 and TRBJ2-3; 8 nucleotides match TRBD2. V lost 1 base to trimming and J lost 4 bases; unmatched junction nucleotides: 10. The CDR3 extends over 17 amino acids. CDR1 and CDR2 (germline): LNHNV, YYDKDF (reference sequence). For the CDR3, the DNA is TGTGCCACCAGCAGAGGAACTAGCGGAAATAAACCAGATACGCAGTATTTT. The encoded protein is CATSRGTSGNKPDTQYF. Combining the CDR3 with reference TRBV15 and TRBJ2-3 gives the whole variable domain DAMVIQNPRYQVTQFGKPVTLSCSQTLNHNVMYWYQQKSSQAPKLLFHYYDKDFNNEADTPDNFQSRRPNTSFCFLDIRSPGLGDTAMYLCATSRGTSGNKPDTQYFGPGTRLTVL.

V gene TRBV6-4 combines with J gene TRBJ2-1; 11 bases align to TRBD2. V dropped 6 bases and J dropped 3; count of bases not matched to a gene: 7. CDR1 is MRHNA, CDR2 SNTAGT, per germline. This CDR3 has 16 amino acids. The CDR3 bases are TGTGCCAGCAGCGATCCGACTAGCGGGGACTACAATGAGCAGTTCTTC. Its translation: CASSDPTSGDYNEQFF.

The gene calls are TRBV11-1 and TRBJ2-7; no reliable D call. Germline-derived CDR1 and CDR2 are SGHAT and FQDESV (reference sequence). V shed 2 bases and J shed 1 base, with 9 bases lying between them. This CDR3 is built from 14 residues. The CDR3 region is CASSLQSASYEQYF. The CDR3 DNA reads TGTGCCAGCAGCTTACAGTCAGCGTCCTACGAGCAGTACTTC.

This rearrangement joins TRBV6-6 to TRBJ2-7; D may be TRBD1 (5 bases). The CDR3 loop spans 12 amino acids. Germline V gene sequence: CDR1 MNHNY, CDR2 SVGAGI (reference sequence). V was clipped by 7 bases and J by 2 bases, with 9 bases between them. CDR3 DNA: TGTGCCAGCACCTTGGACACCTACGAGCAGTACTTC. Protein product: CASTLDTYEQYF.

On this clone itself: At one boundary the junction diverges from the germline segment, which might be a read error. The chain recombines TRBV7-9 with TRBJ2-1; D possibly corresponds to TRBD1 (5 bases). The CDR3 sequence is 15 residues long. Germline V lookup: CDR1 SEHNR, CDR2 FQNEAQ (reference sequence). The CDR3 bases are TGTTCCAGCAGCCCCGGGTGGGGCAAGTCAATGGTGCAGTTCTTC. This codes for CSSSPGWGKSMVQFF.

The V call is TRBV7-9, the J call TRBJ2-7, with TRBD1 matching 8 bases. Trimming at V came to 5 bases and at J to 11 bases, leaving 5 bases not matched to a gene. CDR1 SEHNR and CDR2 FQNEAQ come from the germline V gene (reference sequence). CDR3 length equals 11 residues. CDR3 sequence reads: CASSPGQGEYF. CDR3 coding DNA: TGTGCCAGCAGCCCCGGACAGGGCGAGTACTTC.

This sequence joins TRBV28 and TRBJ2-3; 7 bases match TRBD2. CDR1 is MDHEN and CDR2 is SYDVKM in the germline V gene. With 6 bases clipped from V and 0 bases from J, the junction kept 6 bases outside the gene matches. This CDR3 contains 15 residues. The CDR3 DNA is TGTGCCAGCAGGCCCAGCGGGACTAGCACAGATACGCAGTATTTT. The encoded protein is CASRPSGTSTDTQYF.

This clone was seen a handful of times. This chain links TRBV6-4 with TRBJ1-1, with D possibly being TRBD1 (5 bases). The CDR3 runs 13 residues. V lost 4 bases to trimming and J lost 3 bases, with 9 bases between them. Germline CDR1 is MRHNA and CDR2 is SNTAGT. This CDR3 reads CASSAQGYTEAFF. The CDR3 DNA reads as TGTGCCAGCAGTGCCCAGGGTTACACTGAAGCTTTCTTT.

This clone was seen only a few times. The chain links TRBV10-2 to TRBJ1-1, with 8 bases identical to TRBD1. Per germline, CDR1 WSHSY and CDR2 SAAADI. The junction had 1 base not matched to a gene; V was cut back by 2 bases and J by 8 bases. The CDR3 has 12 residues. The CDR3 region is CASSERTGEAFF. The CDR3 nucleotides read TGCGCCAGCAGTGAGCGGACAGGGGAAGCTTTCTTT.

The rearrangement uses TRBV9 and TRBJ2-3; TRBD1 aligns across 10 bases. CDR3 size: 15 residues. Germline values: CDR1 SGDLS, CDR2 YYNGEE. J was trimmed by 8 bases and V by 4 bases; bases with no gene match: 10. CDR3 DNA sequence: TGTGCCAGCAGCCCCCCGGGACAGGGGTTCGTTACGCAGTATTTT. Protein sequence: CASSPPGQGFVTQYF.

The chain employs TRBV7-8 and TRBJ2-3, with D perhaps matching TRBD2 (6 bases). The germline V gene encodes CDR1 SGHVS and CDR2 FQNEAQ. The V end was cut by 5 bases, the J end by 8 bases, with 17 bases between. This CDR3 contains 14 residues. CDR3 nucleotides: TGTGCCAGCAGCGCTAGGAGGGAAAGGGCTACGCAGTATTTT. This sequence encodes CASSARRERATQYF.

This clone was counted between two and nine times. The chain couples TRBV27 to TRBJ2-7; 7 positions agree with TRBD1. Germline assignment: CDR1 MNHEY and CDR2 SMNVEV (reference sequence). The CDR3 runs 19 residues. The trim removed 0 bases at V and 2 bases at J, leaving 16 bases unmatched. This CDR3 reads CASSLSPRLGDRVPYEQYF. For the CDR3, the DNA is TGTGCCAGCAGTTTATCTCCTCGCTTGGGTGACAGGGTCCCCTACGAGCAGTACTTC.

This chain connects TRBV27 to TRBJ1-2, with 8 bases matching TRBD1. The V segment lost 4 bases and the J segment 9 bases; nucleotides outside the gene matches: 7. The CDR3 runs to 13 residues. Germline V CDR1 and CDR2: MNHEY, SMNVEV (reference sequence). CDR3: CASSSYGQGSYTF. The DNA of the CDR3 is TGTGCCAGCAGTTCCTATGGACAGGGTAGCTACACCTTC.

This clone was picked up one time. The chain links TRBV19 to TRBJ1-3; D unclear. Germline V CDR1 and CDR2: LNHDA, SQIVND (reference sequence). The V and J ends lost 7 bases and 0 bases respectively, with 13 bases between them. This CDR3 has 15 residues. CDR3 region: CASNEGLRSGNTIYF. CDR3 coding DNA: TGTGCCAGTAACGAGGGATTACGCTCTGGAAACACCATATATTTT.

As regards this clone: Other DNA variants within this sample encode the same CDR3. This chain connects TRBV7-3 to TRBJ2-3; 8 nucleotides agree with TRBD2. The CDR3 sequence is 14 residues long. Trimming removed 5 bases from V and 4 bases from J; junction bases left unmatched: 5. The V gene's germline CDR1 is SGHTA and CDR2 FQGTGA. CDR3 DNA: TGTGCCAGCAGCCTAGGACTAGCCGCAGATACGCAGTATTTT. It codes for CASSLGLAADTQYF.